A selection of T cell receptor beta chains follows, all from one sample in a study of blood T cell repertoires in COVID-19. Clones were sequenced by immunoSEQ multiplex PCR, and TCRdb holds only the in-frame ones, with some missing. The table includes 95,000 to 150,000 clones, 65% to 85% detected once. Sample: PBMCs or T cells enriched from blood (not recorded which). These receptors originate from a woman in her 30s who had recovered from COVID-19. Both conserved end residues are part of each CDR3. D genes are given only for firm matches. Clone size, where shown, is once, few, many, or a class for clones that have expanded.

v_gene,d_gene,len,j_gene,abundance,CDR3nt,CDR3aa
TRBV14,NA,14,TRBJ1-1,NA,TGTGCCAGCAGCCCGGGACTCTCTAACACTGAAGCTTTCTTT,CASSPGLSNTEAFF
TRBV5-1,TRBD1,15,TRBJ2-5,NA,TGCGCCAGCAGCTTGCCAGCAGGGGGCGGAGAGACCCAGTACTTC,CASSLPAGGGETQYF
TRBV28,NA,15,TRBJ2-7,few,TGTGCCAGCAGCCGACAGGCCCTACTCTCCTACGAGCAGTACTTC,CASSRQALLSYEQYF
TRBV28,TRBD1,12,TRBJ1-2,NA,TGTGCCATCACCAGGGGGGCCGGCGGCTACACCTTC,CAITRGAGGYTF
TRBV19,NA,17,TRBJ1-3,NA,TGTGCCAGTACCCAGAGGTCCCTTTCTCCCAATGGAAACACCATATATTTT,CASTQRSLSPNGNTIYF
TRBV19,TRBD2,14,TRBJ2-3,NA,TGTGCCAGTCGACTAGCGGGGCCCACAGATACGCAGTATTTT,CASRLAGPTDTQYF
TRBV7-2,NA,14,TRBJ1-6,NA,TGTGCCAGCAGCTTACAGGCGCAGATTTCACCCCTCCACTTT,CASSLQAQISPLHF
TRBV30,NA,11,TRBJ1-2,NA,TGTGCCTGGAGTACCGAGAGAGGCTACACCTTC,CAWSTERGYTF
TRBV6-2/TRBV6-3,NA,15,TRBJ2-1,NA,TGTGCCAGCAGTTACATACTGGCGGAGGCTGGGGAGCAGTTCTTC,CASSYILAEAGEQFF
TRBV3-1/TRBV3-2,TRBD2,17,TRBJ2-1,once,TGTGCCAGCAGCCAAGTGTCTAGCGGGAGTCGGTACAATGAGCAGTTCTTC,CASSQVSSGSRYNEQFF
TRBV10-2,NA,13,TRBJ2-5,NA,TGCGCCAGCAGTGAGTGGCAGGGGGAGACCCAGTACTTC,CASSEWQGETQYF
TRBV30,TRBD2,17,TRBJ2-2,NA,TGTGCCGCGACTTCCGGGACTAGCGAACTAGGCACCGGGGAGCTGTTTTTT,CAATSGTSELGTGELFF
TRBV19,TRBD1,14,TRBJ1-2,NA,TGTGCCAGTACCACGACAGGGTGGGGCTATGGCTACACCTTC,CASTTTGWGYGYTF
TRBV7-2,TRBD1,15,TRBJ2-7,NA,TGTGCCAGCAGCTTTGCCGCAGGGGGTCTCTACGAGCAGTACTTC,CASSFAAGGLYEQYF
TRBV12-5,NA,13,TRBJ1-3,NA,TGTGCTAGTGGTTACAGCTCTGGAAACACCATATATTTT,CASGYSSGNTIYF
TRBV4-2,TRBD1,16,TRBJ2-7,NA,TGTGCCAGCAGCCAAGGAACCGGGACAGGGGGCTACGAGCAGTACTTC,CASSQGTGTGGYEQYF
TRBV4-1,NA,17,TRBJ1-6,NA,TGCGCCAGCAGCCAAGATAAAGGGAGCTCCTATAATTCACCCCTCCACTTT,CASSQDKGSSYNSPLHF
TRBV24-1,NA,18,TRBJ2-1,NA,TGTGCCACCAGTGATTTGTCCAGGGGACCTAGCTCCTACAATGAGCAGTTCTTC,CATSDLSRGPSSYNEQFF
TRBV6-2/TRBV6-3,NA,15,TRBJ1-6,NA,TGTGCCAGCAGTTACTCAGCAGGGGAATATTCACCCCTCCACTTT,CASSYSAGEYSPLHF
TRBV5-4,TRBD1,14,TRBJ1-1,once,TGTGCCAGCAGCTTTCAGGGGGCGATCAGTGAAGCTTTCTTT,CASSFQGAISEAFF
TRBV19,TRBD1,16,TRBJ1-2,NA,TGTGCCAGTAGGGGGACAGGGGGCGAAAAATTCTATGGCTACACCTTC,CASRGTGGEKFYGYTF
TRBV4-1,TRBD1,14,TRBJ1-1,NA,TGCGCCAGCAGAGGGGGCACAATGAACACTGAAGCTTTCTTT,CASRGGTMNTEAFF
TRBV28,NA,11,TRBJ1-1,NA,TGTGCCAGCAGTTCAGGGGTGAAAGCTTTCTTT,CASSSGVKAFF
TRBV4-1,NA,18,TRBJ2-7,NA,TGCGCCAGCAGCCAAGATAGGTCCCCCGACAGCGCTTTCTACGAGCAGTACTTC,CASSQDRSPDSAFYEQYF
TRBV30,NA,13,TRBJ1-1,NA,TGTGCCTGGAGTGTATCGGAGTACACTGAAGCTTTCTTT,CAWSVSEYTEAFF
TRBV5-4,NA,16,TRBJ2-1,NA,TGTGCCAGCAGCCCCCCAGGGGGGAACCTTATGCATGAGCAGTTCTTC,CASSPPGGNLMHEQFF
TRBV7-2,TRBD1,13,TRBJ1-4,NA,TGTGCCAGCAGGGGACAGGTTAATGAAAAACTGTTTTTT,CASRGQVNEKLFF
TRBV30,TRBD2,16,TRBJ2-3,NA,TGTGCCTGGACCCCCCTGGGAACTAGCGGGAGAAAGGCGCAGTATTTT,CAWTPLGTSGRKAQYF
TRBV5-6,NA,17,TRBJ1-2,once,TGTGCCAGCAGCTGGGTCCCGGGACAATCAAACGGCGCTGGCTACACCTTC,CASSWVPGQSNGAGYTF
TRBV28,NA,13,TRBJ1-4,NA,TGTGCCAGCAGCCGAGTACGAGGTGAAAAACTGTTTTTT,CASSRVRGEKLFF
TRBV19,TRBD2,22,TRBJ2-1,NA,TGTGCCAGTAGTATCTTGGCTGTGGGGCTCCTAGCGGGAGGCCCTTCCTACAATGAGCAGTTCTTC,CASSILAVGLLAGGPSYNEQFF
TRBV7-2,NA,16,TRBJ2-7,NA,TGTGCCAGCAGCTTGTCTAGCAGAGGCCCTACTTACGAGCAGTACTTC,CASSLSSRGPTYEQYF
TRBV18,NA,15,TRBJ1-1,NA,TGTGCCAGCTCACCATCGGGGGGGTTGAACACTGAAGCTTTCTTT,CASSPSGGLNTEAFF
TRBV4-3,TRBD2,14,TRBJ2-1,NA,TGCGCCAGCAGCCAAGATTCGCCTAGCGGAAAGCAGTTCTTC,CASSQDSPSGKQFF
TRBV28,NA,13,TRBJ1-3,few,TGTGCCAGCAGAGAGGGGGCTGGAAACACCATATATTTT,CASREGAGNTIYF
TRBV5-5,TRBD2,16,TRBJ2-5,NA,TGTGCCAGCAGCTTAGATATAGCGGGAGGACGGGAGACCCAGTACTTC,CASSLDIAGGRETQYF
TRBV2,NA,12,TRBJ2-1,NA,TGTGCCAGCAACCTACAGGGCTATGAGCAGTTCTTC,CASNLQGYEQFF
TRBV3-1/TRBV3-2,TRBD1,15,TRBJ2-2,NA,TGTGCCAGCAGCAGACCCGGGACAGGGGCGTGGGAGCTGTTTTTT,CASSRPGTGAWELFF
TRBV5-5,NA,14,TRBJ1-5,NA,TGTGCCAGCAGCTTGGATCCAATTTATCAGCCCCAGCATTTT,CASSLDPIYQPQHF
TRBV27,NA,15,TRBJ2-1,NA,TGTGCCAGCAGTCCCCGCTCCGGGACATACAATGAGCAGTTCTTC,CASSPRSGTYNEQFF
TRBV6-2/TRBV6-3,NA,16,TRBJ1-2,few,TGTGCCAGCAGTTACCGGGGTATAGGTCGTAGCTATGGCTACACCTTC,CASSYRGIGRSYGYTF
TRBV7-3,TRBD2,17,TRBJ2-1,NA,TGTGCCAGCAGCCCCGGACTAGCGGCGTTCTTCTACAATGAGCAGTTCTTC,CASSPGLAAFFYNEQFF
TRBV27,TRBD1,15,TRBJ1-1,NA,TGTGCCAGCAGTCCCCGACAGGGAAGCGGTACTGAAGCTTTCTTT,CASSPRQGSGTEAFF
TRBV7-2,TRBD1,15,TRBJ1-2,NA,TGTGCCAGCAGCCTTGACAGGGGGCAGTGGTATGGCTACACCTTC,CASSLDRGQWYGYTF
TRBV7-9,NA,15,TRBJ1-6,once,TGTGCCAGCAGCCCCCACCGGGAGGTAAATTCACCCCTCCACTTT,CASSPHREVNSPLHF
TRBV9,NA,16,TRBJ1-3,NA,TGTGCCAGCAGCCCCCGAAGGCCTTTGACAGGAAACACCATATATTTT,CASSPRRPLTGNTIYF
TRBV11-2,TRBD2,17,TRBJ2-1,few,TGTGCCAGCCGACCCAGACTAGCGGGAGATCTTGCCAATGAGCAGTTCTTC,CASRPRLAGDLANEQFF
TRBV13,NA,12,TRBJ1-5,NA,TGTGCCAGCAGCTTAGACGGGGGGCCCCAGCATTTT,CASSLDGGPQHF
TRBV2,TRBD2,15,TRBJ2-5,NA,TGTGCCAGTCTTGGGAGGGGATCGAGACAAGAGACCCAGTACTTC,CASLGRGSRQETQYF
TRBV27,NA,14,TRBJ2-2,NA,TGTGCCAGCAGTTTGCACCAGAAAACCGGGGAGCTGTTTTTT,CASSLHQKTGELFF
TRBV11-2,NA,16,TRBJ2-6,NA,TGTGCCAGCAGGTCTCTGCGGGTAACCGGGGCCAACGTCCTGACTTTC,CASRSLRVTGANVLTF
TRBV15,TRBD2,18,TRBJ2-7,NA,TGTGCCACCAGCAGAGTATTTGGAAGGACTAGCGACTCCTACGAGCAGTACTTC,CATSRVFGRTSDSYEQYF
TRBV19,TRBD1,16,TRBJ1-1,NA,TGTGCCAGTAGCCGACCCCTCCAGGGGGAGAGCACTGAAGCTTTCTTT,CASSRPLQGESTEAFF
TRBV2,NA,14,TRBJ1-1,NA,TGTGCCAGCACCCAAACCACAGTGAACACTGAAGCTTTCTTT,CASTQTTVNTEAFF